This T cell receptor beta chain was found in a study of monozygotic twins with inflammatory bowel disease. Broader study findings: Versus healthy twins, IBD patients showed fewer clonotypes shared with others, especially with disease activity.

Germline CDR1 is LGHDT and CDR2 is YNNKEL (reference sequence). The CDR3 has 15 amino acids. With the 5' RACE reads reprocessed, TCRdb shows one record per CDR3 protein and no DNA. In total, the table holds nearly 45,000 distinct CDR3 sequences. Concerning this clonotype itself: Its antigen remains unidentified.

Sample: blood. V is TRBV3-1 and J is TRBJ1-3. The receptor was derived from a human donor with ulcerative colitis or Crohn's disease, or a healthy co-twin of an affected twin (not recorded which). CDR3 protein: CASSRQPARGNTIYF.